This T cell receptor beta chain was documented in a study of T cells in Graves' hyperthyroidism and ophthalmopathy. Background on the study: At initial diagnosis, before any treatment had begun, peripheral blood was obtained. Study-wide points: Among clonotypes expanded in thyroid above 0.001, most were also found in blood. The model predicted ophthalmopathy a median around six months before onset. From stable hyperthyroidism, ophthalmopathy was separated by a 13 V-J model.

Between the trimmed V and J ends, which lost 5 bases and 5 bases, there was a span of 19 bases. The CDR3 runs to 16 residues. From RNA transcripts, TCR beta CDR3 regions were amplified. Researchers ran a first-round RT-PCR on the TCR CDR3 using the HTBI primer set. TCRdb ran MiXCR on the multiplex PCR reads and lists one entry per CDR3 protein. Of some 800,000 distinct CDR3 sequences listed, over 35% were seen once; the top ten hold around 10%. In its sample, this clonotype was seen a few times. Its antigen is currently unknown. The chain joins TRBV12-3 or TRBV12-4 to TRBJ1-5, with D tentatively TRBD1 (6 bases). Sequencing input: blood. The origin of this receptor is a man younger than 35 with Graves' hyperthyroidism. The CDR3 loop reads CASSLYPGAGDQPQHF. DNA of the CDR3: TGTGCCAGCAGTCTATACCCGGGGGCGGGGGATCAGCCCCAGCATTTT.